These 20 T cell receptor beta chains were sequenced from one sample in a study of T cell responses to AZD1222 COVID-19 vaccine. Some clones are missing from TCRdb's copy, which holds only in-frame ones; the method was immunoSEQ multiplex PCR. Of 210,000 or so clones listed, about 94% are singletons. The source material was peripheral blood, sampled 28 days after the second dose of the MenACWY control vaccine. These receptor sequences come from an adult who received the MenACWY meningococcal vaccine as a control.

The genes are TRBV20-1 and TRBJ2-1; D call uncertain. Germline V lookup: CDR1 DFQATT, CDR2 SNEGSKA (reference sequence). The CDR3 covers 14 residues. The V gene lost 3 bases and the J gene lost 5 bases, with 14 bases spanning the gap. CDR3 in amino acids: CSASSLNKHNEQFF. The CDR3 DNA reads as TGCAGTGCTAGTTCCCTTAATAAACACAATGAGCAGTTCTTC.

The rearrangement uses TRBV5-1 and TRBJ1-5; D perhaps matches TRBD1 (6 bases). The CDR3 spans 15 residues. The V end was cut by 0 bases, the J end by 2 bases, with 9 bases between. The germline CDR1 and CDR2 sequences are SGHRS and YFSETQ. CDR3 amino acids: CASSLGAGGNQPQHF. The CDR3 DNA sequence: TGCGCCAGCAGCTTGGGGGCAGGGGGCAATCAGCCCCAGCATTTT.

The chain is built from TRBV2 and TRBJ2-1; TRBD1 aligns across 7 bases. Germline V lookup: CDR1 SNHLY, CDR2 FYNNEI. The CDR3 spans 17 residues. V gave up 2 bases and J gave up 0 bases; unmatched junction bases: 7. CDR3 protein: CASSERTGISSYNEQFF. DNA of the CDR3: TGTGCCAGCAGTGAACGGACAGGCATTAGCTCCTACAATGAGCAGTTCTTC. Supplemented by reference TRBV2 and TRBJ2-1, the full variable domain reads EPEVTQTPSHQVTQMGQEVILRCVPISNHLYFYWYRQILGQKVEFLVSFYNNEISEKSEIFDDQFSVERPDGSNFTLKIRSTKLEDSAMYFCASSERTGISSYNEQFFGPGTRLTVL.

This chain joins TRBV7-2 and TRBJ2-2; D is perhaps TRBD1 or TRBD2 (5 bases each). The V gene's germline CDR1 is SGHTA and CDR2 FQGNSA. Trimming cost V 1 base and J 4 bases, with 7 bases left between them. The CDR3 has 14 residues. The CDR3 spells CASSLGGVTGELFF. CDR3 coding DNA: TGTGCCAGCAGCTTAGGAGGGGTCACCGGGGAGCTGTTTTTT.

J is TRBJ1-4 and V is TRBV6-2 or TRBV6-3; no definite D call. Trimming cost V 4 bases and J 0 bases, with 12 bases left between them. This CDR3 is built from 16 residues. CDR1 is MNHEY and CDR2 is SVGEGT in the germline V gene. DNA of the CDR3: TGTGCCAGCAGTTCCAACCGGATAACAACTAATGAAAAACTGTTTTTT. Its translation: CASSSNRITTNEKLFF.

This clone was observed many times. This chain uses TRBV7-9 with TRBJ2-7; perhaps TRBD1 as D (6 bases). CDR1 SEHNR and CDR2 FQNEAQ come from the germline V gene (reference sequence). The V end lost 5 bases, the J end lost 2 bases, and 16 bases lay between the germline ends. The CDR3 sequence is 15 residues long. CDR3 DNA sequence: TGTGCCAGCAGCGCCAGGGGAGTGGCCCCCTACGAGCAGTACTTC. This translates into CASSARGVAPYEQYF.

The chain couples TRBV7-3 to TRBJ1-6; 8 bases align to TRBD1. The CDR3 contains 14 residues. The germline V gene encodes CDR1 SGHTA and CDR2 FQGTGA. J was trimmed by 7 bases and V by 5 bases; bases with no gene match: 4. The chain's CDR3 is CASSMQGANSPLHF. CDR3 coding DNA: TGTGCCAGCAGCATGCAGGGGGCAAATTCACCCCTCCACTTT.

The chain carries TRBV25-1 and TRBJ1-6; perhaps TRBD1 as D (5 bases). The CDR3 covers 14 residues. V lost 7 bases and J 7 bases, leaving 14 bases between the germline ends. From germline, CDR1 is MGHDK and CDR2 SYGVNS. CDR3 DNA: TGTGCCAGCAATGGGATAGGGGCGAATTCACCCCTCCACTTT. Encoded protein: CASNGIGANSPLHF.

The J gene is TRBJ2-3, the V gene TRBV9; a possible D gene is TRBD1 (6 bases). The V end lost 0 bases, the J end lost 3 bases, and 11 bases lay between the germline ends. CDR1 is SGDLS, CDR2 YYNGEE, per germline. This CDR3 region has 15 residues. CDR3: CASSVAGDGTDTQYF. CDR3 nucleotide sequence: TGTGCCAGCAGCGTAGCAGGGGATGGTACAGATACGCAGTATTTT.

CDR3 bases: TGTGCCAGCAGTCTGGTACTATCATTGAATTCACCCCTCCACTTT. It yields the protein CASSLVLSLNSPLHF. The chain is built from TRBV6-5 and TRBJ1-6; unclear D gene. V was shortened by 5 bases and J by 7 bases, with 15 bases between the two germline ends. This CDR3 region has 15 residues. Germline V gives CDR1 MNHEY, CDR2 SVGAGI.

The V call is TRBV28, the J call TRBJ1-1; D gene unclear. This CDR3 is built from 12 residues. V gave up 3 bases and J gave up 5 bases, with 7 bases separating them. Per germline, CDR1 MDHEN and CDR2 SYDVKM. The chain's CDR3 is CASSLVRTEAFF. For the CDR3, the DNA is TGTGCCAGCAGTTTGGTGCGGACTGAAGCTTTCTTT. The variable domain in full, with the rest retrieved from reference TRBV28 and TRBJ1-1, is DVKVTQSSRYLVKRTGEKVFLECVQDMDHENMFWYRQDPGLGLRLIYFSYDVKMKEKGDIPEGYSVSREKKERFSLILESASTNQTSMYLCASSLVRTEAFFGQGTRLTVV.

This chain links TRBV28 with TRBJ2-1, with D tentatively TRBD1 or TRBD2 (5 bases each). This CDR3 contains 16 residues. Germline values: CDR1 MDHEN, CDR2 SYDVKM. V lost 4 bases to trimming and J lost 2 bases, with 15 bases between them. The CDR3 loop is CASSSVPGSPYNEQFF. CDR3 in DNA: TGTGCCAGCAGTTCGGTCCCAGGGAGCCCCTACAATGAGCAGTTCTTC.

A word on this clone: Other DNA sequences in the sample encode the same CDR3. V and J are TRBV5-4 and TRBJ2-7; D call uncertain. V lost 0 bases and J lost 3, with 4 bases in between. The V gene's germline CDR1 is SGHNT and CDR2 YYREEE (reference sequence). The CDR3 sequence is 12 residues long. The CDR3 loop reads CASSLADYEQYF. The DNA for the CDR3 is TGTGCCAGCAGCTTGGCCGACTACGAGCAGTACTTC. The whole variable domain, filled in from reference TRBV5-4 and TRBJ2-7, reads ETGVTQSPTHLIKTRGQQVTLRCSSQSGHNTVSWYQQALGQGPQFIFQYYREEENGRGNFPPRFSGLQFPNYSSELNVNALELDDSALYLCASSLADYEQYFGPGTRLTVT.

V gene TRBV6-2 or TRBV6-3 combines with J gene TRBJ2-7; 7 bases are a match to TRBD2. The CDR3 length is 13 residues. Germline CDR1 MNHEY, CDR2 SVGEGT. V trimming: 4 bases; J trimming: 3 bases; junction bases outside the gene matches: 3. Here the CDR3 DNA reads TGTGCCAGCAGTTCGGGACTACACTACGAGCAGTACTTC. This codes for CASSSGLHYEQYF.

This sequence joins TRBV6-1 and TRBJ1-5; weak D call: TRBD1 (6 bases). The CDR3 is 15 residues long. The V and J ends lost 2 bases and 0 bases respectively, with 8 bases between them. Germline V CDR1 and CDR2: MNHNS, SASEGT. The DNA for the CDR3 is TGTGCCAGCAGTGAACAGGGGTATAGCAATCAGCCCCAGCATTTT. It is translated as CASSEQGYSNQPQHF.

The chain employs TRBV19 and TRBJ2-3; TRBD1 matches at 7 bases. The germline V gene has CDR1 LNHDA and CDR2 SQIVND (reference sequence). Germline trimming cut 4 bases from V and 6 bases from J; bases unmatched to any gene: 7. The CDR3 sequence is 14 residues long. CDR3 loop: CASSSRGGGDTQYF. The CDR3 DNA is TGTGCCAGTAGTAGTAGAGGGGGCGGGGATACGCAGTATTTT.

The J gene is TRBJ1-1, the V gene TRBV10-3; possibly TRBD1 for D (6 bases). Trimming left V 3 bases short and J 8 bases short, with 13 bases between. The CDR3 is 13 amino acids. Germline V gene lookup returns CDR1 ENHRY and CDR2 SYGVKD. The CDR3 reads CAISDHLGGEAFF. The CDR3 nucleotides read TGTGCCATCAGTGACCACCTAGGGGGGGAAGCTTTCTTT.

V and J are TRBV7-8 and TRBJ2-2, with D possibly being TRBD2 (5 bases). The CDR3 is 18 residues long. From germline, CDR1 is SGHVS and CDR2 FQNEAQ. V was pared by 0 bases and J by 6 bases, with 20 bases between. The CDR3 region is CASSLAKWTDPQAGELFF. The CDR3 region has the DNA TGTGCCAGCAGCTTAGCGAAATGGACTGACCCGCAGGCCGGGGAGCTGTTTTTT.

The chain links TRBV30 to TRBJ2-7; 8 nucleotides line up with TRBD2. The CDR3 contains 13 residues. Germline-derived CDR1 and CDR2 are GTSNPN and SVGIG (reference sequence). J was trimmed by 2 bases and V by 4 bases; bases with no gene match: 4. The CDR3 protein is CAWMRGVAYEQYF. In DNA form, the CDR3 reads TGTGCCTGGATGCGGGGGGTAGCCTACGAGCAGTACTTC.

The genes are TRBV7-9 and TRBJ2-3, with 9 bases that match TRBD2. Germline CDR1 is SEHNR and CDR2 is FQNEAQ (reference sequence). After removal of 4 bases from V and 1 base from J, the junction contained 9 bases not matched to a gene. The CDR3 has 17 amino acids. Written as DNA, the CDR3 is TGTGCCAGCAGCTCCGAGACTAGCGGAACTCGCACAGATACGCAGTATTTT. Its protein is CASSSETSGTRTDTQYF.